These 29 T cell receptor beta chains were sequenced from one sample in a study of blood T cells in healthy people across ages. A sample-barcoded 5' primer and a J-beta primer mix were used in a second PCR of about 7 to 12 cycles. TCRdb ran MiXCR on the 5' RACE reads and lists one entry per CDR3 protein. The sample contains 1.5 million or so distinct CDR3 sequences, 35% to 45% of which appear only once. The sequenced sample consisted of blood. Every receptor here comes from a woman aged 18-29 years in good health.

The chain links TRBV25-1 to TRBJ1-2, with a possible D match to TRBD1 (5 bases). This CDR3 has 15 amino acids. The germline V gene encodes CDR1 MGHDK and CDR2 SYGVNS. Between the trimmed V and J ends, which lost 5 bases and 0 bases, there was a span of 13 bases. The chain's CDR3 is CASSPLGAANYGYTF. CDR3 bases: TGTGCCAGCAGTCCCTTAGGGGCCGCTAACTATGGCTACACCTTC.

The chain combines TRBV6-1 with TRBJ2-7, with no clear D. V was clipped by 6 bases and J by 2 bases, with 11 bases between them. The CDR3 runs 13 residues. From germline, CDR1 is MNHNS and CDR2 SASEGT. The CDR3 bases are TGTGCCAGCAGCACCCTCGTAACCTACGAGCAGTACTTC. Protein product: CASSTLVTYEQYF.

A remark on this clonotype: At one end the junction does not follow the germline gene, possibly because of a read error. The chain joins TRBV11-2 to TRBJ1-2; D gene unclear. Looked up from germline, CDR1 is SGHAT and CDR2 is FQNNGV. The CDR3 contains 13 residues. This chain's CDR3 is CASSVEAQSGYTF. The DNA of the CDR3 is TGTGCCAGCAGCGTAGAGGCCCAGAGTGGCTACACCTTC.

This clonotype was detected a few times. The chain joins TRBV12-3 or TRBV12-4 to TRBJ2-7, with 8 bases that match TRBD2. The CDR3 sequence is 18 residues long. V lost 4 bases and J lost 5; bases outside the gene matches: 19. This chain's CDR3 is CASSSAGVTTVWGHEQYF. The CDR3 region has the DNA TGTGCCAGCAGTTCAGCGGGGGTGACAACGGTTTGGGGGCACGAGCAGTACTTC.

This clonotype was detected a few times. J is TRBJ2-7 and V is TRBV16; the match to TRBD1 covers 7 bases. The V segment lost 0 bases and the J segment 1 base; nucleotides outside the gene matches: 6. The CDR3 sequence is 16 residues long. The germline gives CDR1 KGHSY, CDR2 FQNENV. The CDR3 reads CASSQSETGHSYEQYF. The DNA for the CDR3 is TGTGCCAGCAGCCAATCGGAGACAGGGCATTCCTACGAGCAGTACTTC.

The gene calls are TRBV7-8 and TRBJ2-5; TRBD2 might be the D (6 bases). CDR3 size: 15 residues. The ends were cut back, 1 base at V and 3 bases at J, with 12 bases in the middle. The V gene's germline CDR1 is SGHVS and CDR2 FQNEAQ. The CDR3 DNA reads TGTGCCAGCAGCTTAGAATGGGGGGTCAAAGAGACCCAGTACTTC. Encoded protein: CASSLEWGVKETQYF. Supplemented by reference TRBV7-8 and TRBJ2-5, the full variable domain reads GAGVSQSPRYKVAKRGQDVALRCDPISGHVSLFWYQQALGQGPEFLTYFQNEAQLDKSGLPSDRFFAERPEGSVSTLKIQRTQQEDSAVYLCASSLEWGVKETQYFGPGTRLLVL.

As DNA, the CDR3 is TGCGCCAGCAGCCCCCGGGTTCCCGGACAGGGGGCTTACGAGCAGTACTTC. It is translated as CASSPRVPGQGAYEQYF. The chain links TRBV4-1 to TRBJ2-7, with 11 positions matching TRBD1. The CDR3 runs 17 residues. V lost 4 bases, J lost 4 bases, and 12 bases stayed unmatched. Germline V gives CDR1 MGHRA, CDR2 YSYEKL.

V and J are TRBV3-1 and TRBJ2-1; D possibly corresponds to TRBD1 (5 bases). The V end was cut by 1 base, the J end by 1 base, with 11 bases between. The CDR3 has 16 residues. Germline CDR1 is LGHDT and CDR2 is YNNKEL (reference sequence). The CDR3 sequence: CASSQVLGASYNEQFF. In DNA form, the CDR3 reads TGTGCCAGCAGCCAAGTGCTAGGGGCTTCCTACAATGAGCAGTTCTTC.

Remarks on this clonotype: An end of the junction differs from the germline gene, which may be a read error. This chain uses TRBV10-3 with TRBJ2-7; D perhaps matches TRBD1 (6 bases). This CDR3 is built from 15 residues. Germline loops: CDR1 ENHRY, CDR2 SYGVKD. CDR3 residues: CAISDPAAGAYEQYF. CDR3 coding DNA: TGTGCCATCAGTGATCCCGCCGCAGGGGCCTACGAACAGTACTTC.

The chain's CDR3 is CASSHPSRDGRHYGYTF. CDR3 DNA: TGCGCCAGCAGCCACCCTAGCAGGGACGGACGACACTATGGCTACACCTTC. The chain combines TRBV4-1 with TRBJ1-2, with a tentative D call TRBD1 (5 bases). Trimming left V 3 bases short and J 3 bases short, with 20 bases between. The CDR3 totals 17 residues. Germline assignment: CDR1 MGHRA and CDR2 YSYEKL.

The chain combines TRBV7-9 with TRBJ2-7, with TRBD2 identical over 11 bases. J gave up 2 bases and V 4 bases, and 7 bases lay outside the gene matches. This CDR3 has 16 residues. Looked up from germline, CDR1 is SEHNR and CDR2 is FQNEAQ (reference sequence). CDR3 bases: TGTGCCAGCAGCTCGACGACTAGCGGGAAAACCTACGAGCAGTACTTC. It yields the protein CASSSTTSGKTYEQYF.

The chain employs TRBV6-6 and TRBJ1-2; D gene ambiguous. Germline V gene data show CDR1 as MNHNY and CDR2 as SVGAGI (reference sequence). This CDR3 comprises 15 residues. The V end was cut by 0 bases, the J end by 4 bases, with 12 bases between. CDR3 coding DNA: TGTGCCAGCAGTTACTCGGAGTTGGCCCCCTATGGCTACACCTTC. Its translation is CASSYSELAPYGYTF.

Points on this clonotype: A read error may produce the germline difference seen at one junction end. The CDR3 DNA reads TGTGCCGGCAGCGCGACTAGGGATGCCTACGAGCAGTACTTC. Protein: CAGSATRDAYEQYF. The chain joins TRBV12-3 or TRBV12-4 to TRBJ2-5, with D perhaps matching TRBD2 (6 bases). The DNA end is a closer match to TRBJ2-7, so the J assignment may be wrong. CDR3 length equals 14 residues.

This clonotype was counted a single time. This sequence joins TRBV6-5 and TRBJ2-5; 9 bases fit TRBD1. The germline V gene encodes CDR1 MNHEY and CDR2 SVGAGI. This CDR3 spans 15 amino acids. V gave up 2 bases and J gave up 4 bases; unmatched junction bases: 5. The CDR3 nucleotides are TGTGCCAGCAGTTACGGCGGGACAGGGCGAGAGACCCAGTACTTC. Translation: CASSYGGTGRETQYF.

This clonotype was seen a few times. The chain links TRBV7-9 to TRBJ2-5; D is ambiguous. V was clipped by 3 bases and J by 5 bases, with 10 bases between them. In germline, CDR1 is SEHNR, CDR2 FQNEAQ (reference sequence). The CDR3 loop spans 13 amino acids. The CDR3 nucleotides are TGTGCCAGCAGCTTTGAGAACGGGGAGACCCAGTACTTC. Its protein is CASSFENGETQYF.

J is TRBJ2-7 and V is TRBV30; 8 nucleotides agree with TRBD1. The J call may be in error: the DNA end matches TRBJ2-5 better. Germline values: CDR1 GTSNPN, CDR2 SVGIG (reference sequence). CDR3 length: 14 residues. The CDR3 DNA reads as TGTGCCTGGAGTCCCGGGACAGGAGAAGAGACCCAGTACTTC. It specifies CAWSPGTGEETQYF.

The rearrangement joins TRBV7-8 to TRBJ2-2; TRBD1 is a possible D gene (7 bases). This CDR3 is built from 18 residues. CDR1 and CDR2 from the germline V gene are SGHVS and FQNEAQ. V gave up 5 bases and J gave up 7 bases, with 26 bases separating them. CDR3 nucleotide sequence: TGTGCCAGCAGCGACGGGCAGGAGGGGGCCGTAGGGATCGGGGAGCTGTTTTTT. It yields the protein CASSDGQEGAVGIGELFF. Supplemented by reference TRBV7-8 and TRBJ2-2, the full variable domain reads GAGVSQSPRYKVAKRGQDVALRCDPISGHVSLFWYQQALGQGPEFLTYFQNEAQLDKSGLPSDRFFAERPEGSVSTLKIQRTQQEDSAVYLCASSDGQEGAVGIGELFFGEGSRLTVL.

The chain carries TRBV25-1 and TRBJ2-7; 8 nucleotides align to TRBD2. The J call may be mistaken, given a closer DNA end match to TRBJ2-5. The CDR3 sequence is 15 residues long. Per the germline V gene, CDR1 is MGHDK and CDR2 is SYGVNS. The CDR3 protein is CASSASGLGRGTQYF. As DNA, the CDR3 is TGTGCCAGCAGTGCATCGGGACTAGGAAGGGGGACCCAGTACTTC.

This sequence joins TRBV2 and TRBJ2-3; TRBD1 aligns across 11 bases. Germline CDR1 SNHLY, CDR2 FYNNEI. The junction had 5 bases not matched to a gene; V was cut back by 8 bases and J by 4 bases. This CDR3 is built from 14 residues. The CDR3 coding sequence is TGTGCCAGCGACCGGGACAGGGGGTCAGATACGCAGTATTTT. Translation: CASDRDRGSDTQYF.

This clonotype was picked up a small number of times. This rearrangement joins TRBV29-1 to TRBJ2-1; 13 nucleotides align to TRBD2. CDR1 and CDR2 from the germline V gene are SQVTM and ANQGSEA. The CDR3 has 15 residues. V trimming: 8 bases; J trimming: 8 bases; junction bases outside the gene matches: 12. CDR3 loop: CSLSGLAGPRDEQFF. The CDR3 DNA reads as TGCAGCCTATCGGGACTAGCGGGACCCCGGGATGAGCAGTTCTTC.

The chain is built from TRBV5-1 and TRBJ2-1; 8 positions match TRBD2. V was clipped by 3 bases and J by 1 base; unmatched bases: 6. CDR3 length: 16 residues. Germline CDR1 and CDR2: SGHRS and YFSETQ. The CDR3 here is CASSSLSGTSYNEQFF. CDR3 bases: TGCGCCAGCAGCTCCCTTAGCGGGACGTCCTACAATGAGCAGTTCTTC.

This clonotype was counted between two and nine times. The V gene is TRBV27, the J gene TRBJ2-3; weak D call: TRBD2 (5 bases). The ends were cut back, 8 bases at V and 2 bases at J, with 17 bases in the middle. CDR3 length equals 15 residues. The germline gives CDR1 MNHEY, CDR2 SMNVEV (reference sequence). The CDR3 DNA follows: TGTGCCAGCTCCTCGTTGGACTTCTCCACAGATACGCAGTATTTT. Its translation is CASSSLDFSTDTQYF.

This clonotype occurred a few times. This chain links TRBV3-1 with TRBJ2-7, with D tentatively TRBD1 (5 bases). Germline V CDR1 and CDR2: LGHDT, YNNKEL (reference sequence). This CDR3 spans 14 amino acids. V lost 8 bases and J 5 bases, leaving 19 bases between the germline ends. CDR3 protein: CASLGTGFPHEQYF. The DNA of the CDR3 is TGTGCCAGCTTGGGTACAGGTTTCCCCCACGAGCAGTACTTC.

The genes are TRBV19 and TRBJ2-5, with D maybe TRBD2 (6 bases). V lost 7 bases, J lost 5 bases, and 17 bases lay in between. This CDR3 region has 14 residues. Germline V gene data show CDR1 as LNHDA and CDR2 as SQIVND (reference sequence). The CDR3, as DNA: TGTGCCAGTAAGGAGACGGGAGTCAGGGAGACCCAGTACTTC. This translates into CASKETGVRETQYF. Combining the CDR3 with reference TRBV19 and TRBJ2-5 gives the whole variable domain DGGITQSPKYLFRKEGQNVTLSCEQNLNHDAMYWYRQDPGQGLRLIYYSQIVNDFQKGDIAEGYSVSREKKESFPLTVTSAQKNPTAFYLCASKETGVRETQYFGPGTRLLVL.

The rearrangement uses TRBV12-3 or TRBV12-4 and TRBJ2-1; 9 bases agree with TRBD2. CDR3 size: 14 residues. V trimming: 0 bases; J trimming: 12 bases; junction bases outside the gene matches: 6. CDR3 residues: CASSLAAGGGGQFF. The CDR3 coding sequence is TGTGCCAGCAGTTTAGCGGCGGGAGGGGGTGGGCAGTTCTTC.

This clonotype was counted only a few times. This chain connects TRBV12-3 or TRBV12-4 to TRBJ2-7, with 14 positions matching TRBD2. CDR3 length: 15 residues. Losses at the gene ends were 5 bases for V and 7 bases for J; bases not matched to a gene: 7. The DNA of the CDR3 is TGTGCCAGCAGTATAGGACTAGCGGGAGGCGATGAGCAGTACTTC. Protein sequence: CASSIGLAGGDEQYF.

The chain links TRBV4-1 to TRBJ1-5, with 12 bases lining up with TRBD1. CDR1 MGHRA and CDR2 YSYEKL come from the germline V gene. The CDR3 covers 18 residues. After removal of 0 bases from V and 7 bases from J, the junction contained 10 bases not matched to a gene. The CDR3 loop is CASSQDSGGTGGRQPQHF. CDR3 nucleotide sequence: TGCGCCAGCAGCCAAGATTCGGGCGGGACAGGGGGCCGGCAGCCCCAGCATTTT.

V usage is TRBV10-3 and J usage is TRBJ2-1; 7 bases match TRBD2. The CDR3 length is 14 residues. From germline, CDR1 is ENHRY and CDR2 SYGVKD. V lost 3 bases to trimming and J lost 6 bases; unmatched junction nucleotides: 5. This chain's CDR3 is CAISDSGKSNEQFF. The CDR3 DNA follows: TGTGCCATCAGTGACAGCGGGAAGTCCAATGAGCAGTTCTTC.

This chain links TRBV7-9 with TRBJ2-3; perhaps TRBD2 as D (6 bases). Germline CDR1 and CDR2: SEHNR and FQNEAQ (reference sequence). The CDR3 consists of 14 residues. V lost 7 bases and J 4 bases, leaving 15 bases between the germline ends. The CDR3 nucleotides are TGTGCCAGCAAGGGACTCCCGGGGGCAGATACGCAGTATTTT. This translates into CASKGLPGADTQYF.